This note documents a single T cell receptor beta chain sequence. Given the absence of the conserved phenylalanine or tryptophan at the CDR3 end, a read error is likely. Per germline, CDR1 SGHDT and CDR2 YYEEEE. The CDR3 length is 16 residues. Trimming removed 1 base from V and 6 bases from J; junction bases left unmatched: 9. Researchers ran the PCR with 60 Vbeta and 13 Jbeta primers. TCRdb's copy holds only in-frame clones and misses some; the assay was immunoSEQ multiplex PCR. The repertoire holds 210,000 or so clones, with over 70% as singletons. The sample is drawn from a study of cytomegalovirus exposure and HLA in healthy donors.

The receptor's source is a boy aged 2 to 10 in good health and CMV-seronegative. The sequencing input was PBMCs. The chain couples TRBV5-6 to TRBJ2-3; 9 nucleotides line up with TRBD2. CDR3 nucleotide sequence: TGTGCCAGCAGCTTGTTGGGGCTAGCGGGGTCTGATACGCAGTATGTT. It translates to CASSLLGLAGSDTQYV.